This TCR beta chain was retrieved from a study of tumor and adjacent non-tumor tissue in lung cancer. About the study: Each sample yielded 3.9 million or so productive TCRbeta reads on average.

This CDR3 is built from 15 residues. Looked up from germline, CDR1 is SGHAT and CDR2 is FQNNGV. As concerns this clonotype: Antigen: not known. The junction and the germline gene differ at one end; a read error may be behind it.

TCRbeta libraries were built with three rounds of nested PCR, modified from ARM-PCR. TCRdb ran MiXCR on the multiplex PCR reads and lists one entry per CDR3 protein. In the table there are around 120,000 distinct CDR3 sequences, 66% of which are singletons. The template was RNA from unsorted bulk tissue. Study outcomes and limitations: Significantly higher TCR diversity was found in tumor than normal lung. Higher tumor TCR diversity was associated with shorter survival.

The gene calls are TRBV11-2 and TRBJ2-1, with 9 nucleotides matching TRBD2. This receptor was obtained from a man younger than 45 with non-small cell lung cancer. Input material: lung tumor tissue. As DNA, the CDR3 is TGTGCCAGTAGCTTTATTGCGGGAGGGAGTAATGAGCAGCTCTTC. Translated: CASSFIAGGSNEQLF.